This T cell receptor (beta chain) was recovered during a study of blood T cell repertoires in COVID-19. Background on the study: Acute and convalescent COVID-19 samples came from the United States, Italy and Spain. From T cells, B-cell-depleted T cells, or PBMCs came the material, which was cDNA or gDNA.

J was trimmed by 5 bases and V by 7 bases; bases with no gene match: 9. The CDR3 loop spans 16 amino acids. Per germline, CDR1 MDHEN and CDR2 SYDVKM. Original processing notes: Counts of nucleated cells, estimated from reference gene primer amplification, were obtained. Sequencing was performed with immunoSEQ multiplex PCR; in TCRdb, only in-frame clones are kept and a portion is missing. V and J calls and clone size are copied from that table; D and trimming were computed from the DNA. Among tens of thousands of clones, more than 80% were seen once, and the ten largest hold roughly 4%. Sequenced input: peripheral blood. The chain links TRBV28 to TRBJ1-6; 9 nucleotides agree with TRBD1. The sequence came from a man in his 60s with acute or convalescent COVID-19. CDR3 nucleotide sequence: TGTGCCAGCACCCAGGGGGGGGACAGGGATAATTCACCCCTCCACTTT. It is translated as CASTQGGDRDNSPLHF.